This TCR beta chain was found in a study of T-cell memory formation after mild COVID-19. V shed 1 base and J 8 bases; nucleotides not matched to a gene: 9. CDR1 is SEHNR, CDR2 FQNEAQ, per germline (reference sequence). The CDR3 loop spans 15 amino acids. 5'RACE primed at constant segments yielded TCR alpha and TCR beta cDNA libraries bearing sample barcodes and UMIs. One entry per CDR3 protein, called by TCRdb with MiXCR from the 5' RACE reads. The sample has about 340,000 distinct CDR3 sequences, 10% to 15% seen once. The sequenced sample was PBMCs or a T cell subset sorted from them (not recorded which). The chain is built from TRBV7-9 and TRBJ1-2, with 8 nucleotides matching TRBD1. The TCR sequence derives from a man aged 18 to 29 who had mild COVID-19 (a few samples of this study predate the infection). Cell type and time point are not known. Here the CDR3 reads CASSLVTGGHGGYTF. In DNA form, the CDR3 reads TGTGCCAGCAGCTTAGTCACAGGGGGACATGGCGGCTACACCTTC. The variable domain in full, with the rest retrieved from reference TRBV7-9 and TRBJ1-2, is DTGVSQNPRHKITKRGQNVTFRCDPISEHNRLYWYRQTLGQGPEFLTYFQNEAQLEKSRLLSDRFSAERPKGSFSTLEIQRTEQGDSAMYLCASSLVTGGHGGYTFGSGTRLTVV.